This record concerns one T cell receptor (beta chain) sequence. What it binds is not known. Recently diagnosed hyperthyroidism of less than 2 months' duration affected patients aged 18 to 65. It was RNA transcripts that yielded the amplified TCR beta CDR3 regions. HTBI primers were the set used in a first-round RT-PCR of the TCR CDR3. TCRdb re-analysed the multiplex PCR reads in MiXCR, keeping a single row per CDR3 protein. The sample lists 800,000 or so distinct CDR3 sequences, 38% occurring once. J was trimmed by 11 bases and V by 6 bases; bases with no gene match: 13. The length of the CDR3 is 15 residues. Germline V gene lookup returns CDR1 SNHLY and CDR2 FYNNEI. The sample comes from a study of T cells in Graves' hyperthyroidism and ophthalmopathy. Regarding the study as a whole: Expanded thyroid clonotypes (above 0.001) were mostly also found in blood.

The TCR sequence derives from a man younger than 35 with Graves' hyperthyroidism. What was sequenced was blood. J is TRBJ1-4 and V is TRBV2; TRBD1 matches 9 bases. The CDR3 DNA is TGTGCCAGCAGCTTAGTGGGACAGGGTAGTAAGAAACTGTTTTTT. It codes for CASSLVGQGSKKLFF.